This T cell receptor beta chain emerged from a study of T cells expressing NK-cell markers. Across the whole study: Investigators obtained TCR beta repertoires from sorted CD3+CD56+NKG2C+, CD3+CD56+NKG2C- and CD3+CD56-NKG2C+ T cells.

Study-level points and caveats: Topping the CD3+CD56-NKG2C+ fraction as well were these clonotypes, in a few donors. The study did not resolve the HCMV specificity of expanded NKG2C+ T cell clones.

Germline V gene data show CDR1 as SGHKS and CDR2 as YYEKEE (reference sequence). This CDR3 spans 14 amino acids. UMI-tagged 5'RACE template switching yielded the TCR beta cDNA. TCRdb reprocessed the 5' RACE reads and keeps a single row for each CDR3 protein, giving no DNA. The sample table includes about 380,000 distinct CDR3 sequences. To note about this clonotype: Its antigen is currently unknown.

The receptor comes from a man aged 18 to 70 in good health. The sequencing input was blood T cells: a sorted CD56 or NKG2C T cell subset, CD4+ or CD8+ T cells, or bulk PBMC T cells (not recorded which). The J gene is TRBJ1-4, the V gene TRBV5-5; no DNA is available, so the TRBD1 call from TCRdb remains unchecked. CDR3 sequence: CASSLNGPGEKLFF.